The 20 T cell receptor beta chains presented below share a single source sample, sequenced in a study of blood T cells in healthy people across ages. Then a second PCR, running roughly 7 to 12 cycles, was carried out with a sample-barcoded 5' primer and a J-beta primer mix. In TCRdb, the 5' RACE reads were re-called with MiXCR into one record per CDR3 protein. The table records some 1.6 million distinct CDR3 sequences, about 32% of them present only once. Sequencing was performed on blood. The receptor source for this set is a woman younger than 45 in good health.

The chain joins TRBV29-1 to TRBJ2-1; possible D gene TRBD1, 6 bases. In germline, CDR1 is SQVTM, CDR2 ANQGSEA. There are 14 residues in the CDR3. V shed 6 bases and J shed 0 bases, with 12 bases lying between them. This CDR3 reads CSVAQGYSYNEQFF. CDR3 nucleotide sequence: TGCAGCGTGGCACAGGGATACTCCTACAATGAGCAGTTCTTC.

The genes are TRBV21-1 and TRBJ2-7; TRBD2, the table's D call, lacks a check against the DNA. TRBV21-1 is a pseudogene locus. CDR3 length: 15 residues. The CDR3 region is CASSNRDSNSYEQYF. The CDR3 bases are TGTGCCAGCAGCAATAGGGACTCGAACTCCTACGAGCAGTACTTC.

V usage is TRBV2 and J usage is TRBJ2-5; D ambiguous. The V end lost 6 bases, the J end lost 1 base, and 12 bases lay between the germline ends. The CDR3 is 14 amino acids. Germline loops: CDR1 SNHLY, CDR2 FYNNEI. The CDR3 DNA follows: TGTGCCAGCAGCAAAACGACAATCCAAGAGACCCAGTACTTC. Protein product: CASSKTTIQETQYF.

This clonotype was detected only a few times. The gene calls are TRBV7-6 and TRBJ1-5, with no clear D. From germline, CDR1 is SGHVS and CDR2 FNYEAQ. This CDR3 has 16 amino acids. Deletions cut 5 bases from V and 0 bases from J, with 14 bases between. CDR3 amino acids: CASSLGSTSSNQPQHF. The DNA for the CDR3 is TGTGCCAGCAGCCTGGGGAGCACTTCTAGCAATCAGCCCCAGCATTTT.

With respect to this clonotype: At one boundary the junction diverges from the germline segment, which might be a read error. This chain uses TRBV7-9 with TRBJ2-7; D may be TRBD1 (5 bases). There are 14 residues in the CDR3. Germline V gene data show CDR1 as SEHNR and CDR2 as FQNEAQ (reference sequence). The CDR3 sequence is CVSSLELQVGEQYF. DNA of the CDR3: TGTGTCAGCAGCTTAGAATTACAGGTCGGCGAGCAGTACTTC.

The chain links TRBV12-3 or TRBV12-4 to TRBJ2-4; D is perhaps TRBD2 (6 bases). The DNA end is more similar to TRBJ2-7, so the J call may be wrong. This CDR3 comprises 15 residues. As DNA, the CDR3 is TGTGCCAGCAGTTTTCGGGGGACTGGCCCCTACGAGCAGTACTTC. This encodes CASSFRGTGPYEQYF.

The chain recombines TRBV6-6 with TRBJ2-3; no definite D call. This CDR3 has 12 residues. Germline V CDR1 and CDR2: MNHNY, SVGAGI (reference sequence). The V gene lost 10 bases and the J gene lost 5 bases, with 13 bases spanning the gap. The CDR3 region is CATSHLGDTQYF. The CDR3 region has the DNA TGTGCCACCTCACACCTAGGAGATACGCAGTATTTT.

The J gene is TRBJ2-5, the V gene TRBV5-4, with 7 bases identical to TRBD1. The V and J ends lost 0 bases and 5 bases, in that order; junction bases with no gene match: 7. Germline V gene lookup returns CDR1 SGHNT and CDR2 YYREEE (reference sequence). The CDR3 has 15 amino acids. CDR3 region: CASSLANRGSETQYF. The CDR3 DNA reads TGTGCCAGCAGCTTGGCCAACAGGGGATCGGAGACCCAGTACTTC.

This clonotype turned up a few times. The chain links TRBV2 to TRBJ2-3, with 9 nucleotides matching TRBD2. Trimming took 4 bases from V and 2 from J; bases not matched to a gene: 7. The CDR3 runs 16 residues. Germline CDR1 is SNHLY and CDR2 is FYNNEI. The CDR3, as DNA: TGTGCCAGCAGTGGACTGACTAGCGGTTACACAGATACGCAGTATTTT. Amino acids: CASSGLTSGYTDTQYF.

V gene TRBV7-9 combines with J gene TRBJ2-3; D is unresolved. This CDR3 contains 15 residues. Deletions cut 7 bases from V and 0 bases from J, with 14 bases between. CDR1 and CDR2 from the germline V gene are SEHNR and FQNEAQ (reference sequence). The CDR3 bases are TGTGCCAGCAATTCTCCGCCAGAGAGCACAGATACGCAGTATTTT. The encoded protein is CASNSPPESTDTQYF.

This clonotype has a handful of counts. This chain connects TRBV7-6 to TRBJ2-3, with no clear D. V shed 0 bases and J shed 1 base, with 14 bases lying between them. The CDR3 loop spans 17 amino acids. Germline assignment: CDR1 SGHVS and CDR2 FNYEAQ. CDR3 protein: CASSLALKSQGTDTQYF. The CDR3 nucleotides are TGTGCCAGCAGCTTAGCGTTGAAATCCCAGGGCACAGATACGCAGTATTTT.

About this clonotype: One end of the junction fails to match germline, which may point to a read error. The chain has TRBV5-1 and TRBJ2-7, with no clear D. The CDR3 has 14 residues. Germline V gene sequence: CDR1 SGHRS, CDR2 YFSETQ. The CDR3 loop reads CAGSSQGPPVEQYF. DNA for the CDR3: TGCGCCGGCAGCTCCCAAGGACCTCCTGTCGAGCAGTACTTC.

A note on this clonotype: It may be a read error: a sequence one base away is much more abundant. The chain joins TRBV29-1 to TRBJ2-1; TRBD2 agrees at 10 bases. The germline V gene has CDR1 SQVTM and CDR2 ANQGSEA. The J segment lost 4 bases and the V segment lost 6 bases, leaving 9 bases of the junction unmatched. The CDR3 totals 15 residues. This CDR3 is CSVAHSGRLYNEQFF. The CDR3 nucleotides read TGCAGCGTAGCTCATAGCGGGAGGCTTTACAATGAGCAGTTCTTC.

This clonotype has more than one count but fewer than ten. The gene calls are TRBV6-2 or TRBV6-3 and TRBJ2-7, with 8 bases aligning to TRBD2. The CDR3 has 15 residues. Germline CDR1 MNHEY, CDR2 SVGEGT. V lost 1 base, J lost 2 bases, and 4 bases stayed unmatched. The CDR3 nucleotides read TGTGCCAGCAGTTACTTAGCGGGGACGGCCTACGAGCAGTACTTC. It is translated as CASSYLAGTAYEQYF.

This clonotype was seen only once. The chain recombines TRBV13 with TRBJ2-1; no clear D. The J call is uncertain, as TRBJ2-7 better fits the DNA end. The CDR3 sequence is 15 residues long. CDR1 PRHDT and CDR2 FYEKMQ come from the germline V gene (reference sequence). The CDR3 protein is CASSLKTNSYNEQYF. CDR3 DNA sequence: TGTGCCAGCAGCTTAAAGACAAACTCCTACAATGAGCAGTACTTC.

The J gene is TRBJ1-1, the V gene TRBV12-3 or TRBV12-4, with D uncertain. This CDR3 contains 12 residues. V gave up 6 bases and J gave up 7 bases, with 12 bases separating them. This chain's CDR3 is CASSKPGLEAFF. The CDR3 DNA reads as TGTGCCAGCAGCAAACCGGGCCTTGAAGCTTTCTTT.

CDR3 nucleotides: TGCAGTGCCACAACGGGGGCCAACGTCCTGACTTTC. This codes for CSATTGANVLTF. The rearrangement links TRBV20-1 to TRBJ2-6, with D hard to call. CDR3 length: 12 amino acids. V was shortened by 6 bases and J by 4 bases, with 7 bases between the two germline ends. The germline V gene has CDR1 DFQATT and CDR2 SNEGSKA (reference sequence).

In its sample, this clonotype was seen a few times. The chain has TRBV7-9 and TRBJ2-3; D perhaps matches TRBD1 (6 bases). Germline V lookup: CDR1 SEHNR, CDR2 FQNEAQ (reference sequence). Trimming cost V 7 bases and J 5 bases, with 16 bases left between them. This CDR3 contains 14 residues. This CDR3 reads CASIHQGMGDTQYF. The CDR3 DNA sequence: TGTGCCAGCATCCATCAGGGGATGGGAGATACGCAGTATTTT.

The gene calls are TRBV11-2 and TRBJ2-7; 16 nucleotides agree with TRBD2. The ends lost 4 bases at V and 12 bases at J; junction bases unmatched: 3. The CDR3 is 13 amino acids. The germline gives CDR1 SGHAT, CDR2 FQNNGV. CDR3 region: CASSSGLAGGLYF. The CDR3 DNA sequence: TGTGCCAGCAGCTCGGGACTAGCGGGGGGGCTGTACTTC.

This clonotype has more than one count but fewer than ten. The chain is built from TRBV5-1 and TRBJ2-7, with D possibly matching TRBD2 (6 bases). CDR3 length: 16 residues. Deletions cut 0 bases from V and 0 bases from J, with 13 bases between. CDR1 and CDR2 from the germline V gene are SGHRS and YFSETQ. Written as DNA, the CDR3 is TGCGCCAGCAGCTTGGGGCAGCCCGGGAGCTCCTACGAGCAGTACTTC. Amino acids: CASSLGQPGSSYEQYF.